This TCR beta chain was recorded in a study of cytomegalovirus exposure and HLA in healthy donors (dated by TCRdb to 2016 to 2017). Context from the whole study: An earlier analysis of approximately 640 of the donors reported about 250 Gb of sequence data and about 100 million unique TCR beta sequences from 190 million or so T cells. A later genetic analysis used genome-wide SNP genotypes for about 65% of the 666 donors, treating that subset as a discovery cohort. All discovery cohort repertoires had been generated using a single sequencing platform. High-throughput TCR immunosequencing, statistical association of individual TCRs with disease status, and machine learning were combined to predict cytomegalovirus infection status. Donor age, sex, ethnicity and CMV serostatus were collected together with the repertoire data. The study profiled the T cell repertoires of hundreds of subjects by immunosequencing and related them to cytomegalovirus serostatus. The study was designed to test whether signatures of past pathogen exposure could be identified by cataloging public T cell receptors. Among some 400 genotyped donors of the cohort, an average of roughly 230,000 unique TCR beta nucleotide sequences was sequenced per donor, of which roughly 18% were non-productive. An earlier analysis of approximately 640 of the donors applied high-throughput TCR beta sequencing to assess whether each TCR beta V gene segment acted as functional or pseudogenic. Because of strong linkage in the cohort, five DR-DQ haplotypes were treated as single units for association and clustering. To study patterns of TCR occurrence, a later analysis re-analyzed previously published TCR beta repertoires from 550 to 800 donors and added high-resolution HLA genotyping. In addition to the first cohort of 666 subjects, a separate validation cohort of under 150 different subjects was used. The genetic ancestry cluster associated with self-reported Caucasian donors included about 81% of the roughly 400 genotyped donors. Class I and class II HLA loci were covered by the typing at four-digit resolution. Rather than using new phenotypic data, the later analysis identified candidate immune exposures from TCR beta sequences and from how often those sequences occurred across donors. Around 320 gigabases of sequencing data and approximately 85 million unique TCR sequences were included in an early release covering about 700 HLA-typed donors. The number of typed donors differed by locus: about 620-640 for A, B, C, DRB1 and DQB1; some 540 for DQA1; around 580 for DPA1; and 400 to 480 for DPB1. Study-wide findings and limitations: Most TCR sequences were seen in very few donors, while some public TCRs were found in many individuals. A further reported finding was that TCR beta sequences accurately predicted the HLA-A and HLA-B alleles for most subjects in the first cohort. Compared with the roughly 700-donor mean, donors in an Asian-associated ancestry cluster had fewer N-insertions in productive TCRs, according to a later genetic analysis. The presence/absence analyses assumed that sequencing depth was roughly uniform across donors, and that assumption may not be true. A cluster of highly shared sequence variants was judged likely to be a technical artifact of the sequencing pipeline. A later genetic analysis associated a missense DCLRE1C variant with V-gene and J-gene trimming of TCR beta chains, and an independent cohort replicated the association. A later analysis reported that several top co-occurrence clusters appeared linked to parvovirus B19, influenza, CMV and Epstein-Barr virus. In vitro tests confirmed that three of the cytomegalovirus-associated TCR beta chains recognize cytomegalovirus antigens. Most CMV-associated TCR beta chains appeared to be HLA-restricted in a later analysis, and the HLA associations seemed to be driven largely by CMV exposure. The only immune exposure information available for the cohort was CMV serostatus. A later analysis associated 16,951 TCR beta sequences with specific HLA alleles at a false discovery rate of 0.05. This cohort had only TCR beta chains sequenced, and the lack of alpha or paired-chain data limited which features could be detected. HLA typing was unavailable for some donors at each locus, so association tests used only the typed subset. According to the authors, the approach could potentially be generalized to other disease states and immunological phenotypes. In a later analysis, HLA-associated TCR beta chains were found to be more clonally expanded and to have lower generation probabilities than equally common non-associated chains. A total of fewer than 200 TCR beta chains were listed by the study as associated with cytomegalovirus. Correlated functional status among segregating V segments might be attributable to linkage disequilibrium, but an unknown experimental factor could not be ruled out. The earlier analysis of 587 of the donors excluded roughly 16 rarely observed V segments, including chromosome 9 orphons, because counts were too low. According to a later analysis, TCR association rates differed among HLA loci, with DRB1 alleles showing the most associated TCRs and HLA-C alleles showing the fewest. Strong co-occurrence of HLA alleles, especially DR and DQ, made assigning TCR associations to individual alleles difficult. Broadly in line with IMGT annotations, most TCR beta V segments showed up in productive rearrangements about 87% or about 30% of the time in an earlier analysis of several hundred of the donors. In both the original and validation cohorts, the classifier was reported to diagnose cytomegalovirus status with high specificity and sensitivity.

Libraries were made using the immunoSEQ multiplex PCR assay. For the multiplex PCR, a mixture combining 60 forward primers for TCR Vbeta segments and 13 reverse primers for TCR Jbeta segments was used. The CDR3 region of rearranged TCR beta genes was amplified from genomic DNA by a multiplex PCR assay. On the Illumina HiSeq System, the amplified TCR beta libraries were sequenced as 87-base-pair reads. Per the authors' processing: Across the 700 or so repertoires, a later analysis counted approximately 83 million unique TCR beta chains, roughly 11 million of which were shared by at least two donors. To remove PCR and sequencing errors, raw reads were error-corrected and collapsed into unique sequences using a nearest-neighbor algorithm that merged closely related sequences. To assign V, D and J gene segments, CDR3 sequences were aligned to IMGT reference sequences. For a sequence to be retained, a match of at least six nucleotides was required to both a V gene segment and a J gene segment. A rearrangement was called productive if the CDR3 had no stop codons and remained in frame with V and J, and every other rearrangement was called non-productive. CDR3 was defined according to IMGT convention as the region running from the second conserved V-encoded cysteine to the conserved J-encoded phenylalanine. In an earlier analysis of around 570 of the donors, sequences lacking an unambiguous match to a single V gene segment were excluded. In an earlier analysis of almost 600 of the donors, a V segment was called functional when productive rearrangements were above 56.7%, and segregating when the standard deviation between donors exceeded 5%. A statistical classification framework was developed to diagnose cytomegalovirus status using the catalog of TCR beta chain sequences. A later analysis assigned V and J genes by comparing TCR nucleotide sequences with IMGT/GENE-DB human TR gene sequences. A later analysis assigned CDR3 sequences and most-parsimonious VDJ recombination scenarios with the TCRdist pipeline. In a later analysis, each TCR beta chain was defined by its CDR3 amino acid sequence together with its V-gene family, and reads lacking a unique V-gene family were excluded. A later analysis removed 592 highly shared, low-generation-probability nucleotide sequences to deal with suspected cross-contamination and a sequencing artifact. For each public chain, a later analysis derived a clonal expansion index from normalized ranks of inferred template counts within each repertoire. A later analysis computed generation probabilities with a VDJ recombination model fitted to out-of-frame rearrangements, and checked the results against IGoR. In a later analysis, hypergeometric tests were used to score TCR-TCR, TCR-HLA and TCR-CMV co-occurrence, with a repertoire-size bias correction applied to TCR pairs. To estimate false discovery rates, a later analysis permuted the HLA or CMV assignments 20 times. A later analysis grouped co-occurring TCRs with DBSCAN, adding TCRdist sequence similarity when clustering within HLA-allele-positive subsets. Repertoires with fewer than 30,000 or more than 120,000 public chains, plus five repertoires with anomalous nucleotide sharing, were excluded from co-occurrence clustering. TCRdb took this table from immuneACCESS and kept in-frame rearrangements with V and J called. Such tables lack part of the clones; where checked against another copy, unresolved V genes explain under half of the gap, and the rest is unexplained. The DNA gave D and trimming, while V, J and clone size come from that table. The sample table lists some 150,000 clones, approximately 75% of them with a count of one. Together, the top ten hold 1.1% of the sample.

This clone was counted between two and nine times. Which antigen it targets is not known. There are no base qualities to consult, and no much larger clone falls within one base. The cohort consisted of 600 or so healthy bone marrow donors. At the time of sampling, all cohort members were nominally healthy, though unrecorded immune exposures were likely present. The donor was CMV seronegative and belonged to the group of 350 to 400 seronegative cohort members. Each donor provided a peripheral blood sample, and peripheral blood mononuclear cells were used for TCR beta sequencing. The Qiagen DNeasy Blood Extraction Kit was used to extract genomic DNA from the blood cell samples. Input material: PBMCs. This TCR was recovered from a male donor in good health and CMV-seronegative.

CDR3 region: CASSLKPGQGTHTEAFF. At the DNA level, the sequence is TGTGCCAGCAGCCTCAAACCGGGACAGGGGACCCACACTGAAGCTTTCTTT. The chain employs TRBV7-2 and TRBJ1-1, with 10 middle bases fitting TRBD1. Reading from cysteine to phenylalanine, the CDR3 counts 17 amino acids. This entry keeps only the CDR3 DNA: 51 bases, framed from base 1. CDR1 and CDR2 (SGHTA, FQGNSA) derive from the germline V gene. Trimming accounts for 5 bases at V and 3 bases at J, while the number of junction bases matched to no gene is 12.